One sample yielded the 15 T cell receptor beta chains listed below, sequenced in a study of shared clonotypes between healthy human individuals. Selected positively for CCR7 and CD45RO-negative, naive CD8 cells excluded terminally differentiated effector memory CD45RA+ cells. The table came from immunoSEQ multiplex PCR; TCRdb's copy has only in-frame clones and leaves some out. The sample shows millions of clones, approximately 94% of them seen only once. The sequenced sample was naive CD8+ T cells from PBMCs. The receptor set was obtained from a man between 18 and 35 years old in good health. Some clones in this sample may be carry-over from other donors' samples.

This rearrangement joins TRBV5-4 to TRBJ2-7, with 7 nucleotides matching TRBD1. With 6 bases clipped from V and 0 bases from J, the junction kept 6 bases outside the gene matches. This CDR3 contains 14 residues. Germline V lookup: CDR1 SGHNT, CDR2 YYREEE (reference sequence). The chain's CDR3 is CASTQTGSSYEQYF. The CDR3, as DNA: TGTGCCAGCACCCAGACAGGGAGCTCCTACGAGCAGTACTTC.

The rearrangement links TRBV11-2 to TRBJ2-1, with a possible D match to TRBD1 (6 bases). Germline values: CDR1 SGHAT, CDR2 FQNNGV. The CDR3 is 14 amino acids. The germline V and J ends were trimmed by 5 bases and 8 bases, with 16 bases remaining between them. CDR3 DNA sequence: TGTGCCAGCAGCCACTTCAGGGGACGCGATGAGCAGTTCTTC. Translating it yields CASSHFRGRDEQFF.

The rearrangement links TRBV4-2 to TRBJ2-7; 8 nucleotides line up with TRBD2. The V and J ends lost 5 bases and 2 bases, in that order; junction bases with no gene match: 11. Looked up from germline, CDR1 is LGHNA and CDR2 is YNFKEQ. The CDR3 sequence is 16 residues long. CDR3 sequence (DNA): TGTGCCAGCAGCGTCAATAGCGGGGAGGGCGCCTACGAGCAGTACTTC. Its translation is CASSVNSGEGAYEQYF.

This clone showed up just a few times. The chain couples TRBV9 to TRBJ1-1, with no clear D. Germline-derived CDR1 and CDR2 are SGDLS and YYNGEE. The CDR3 totals 15 residues. V was pared by 0 bases and J by 0 bases, with 9 bases between. DNA for the CDR3: TGTGCCAGCAGCGTAGTTGGGATTATGAACACTGAAGCTTTCTTT. Protein product: CASSVVGIMNTEAFF.

J is TRBJ2-7 and V is TRBV11-2; 7 nucleotides line up with TRBD1. The ends lost 4 bases at V and 6 bases at J; junction bases unmatched: 18. In germline, CDR1 is SGHAT, CDR2 FQNNGV. CDR3 size: 17 residues. CDR3 residues: CASSSTPTGTASLEQYF. CDR3 bases: TGTGCCAGCAGCTCAACCCCCACCGGGACAGCTAGCCTCGAGCAGTACTTC.

The chain combines TRBV19 with TRBJ1-2, with 8 bases fitting TRBD1. The junction had 13 bases not matched to a gene; V was cut back by 6 bases and J by 1 base. The CDR3 contains 17 residues. From germline, CDR1 is LNHDA and CDR2 SQIVND (reference sequence). This CDR3 is CASSRGAGGDHNYGYTF. DNA of the CDR3: TGTGCCAGTAGCCGTGGGGCAGGGGGCGATCATAACTATGGCTACACCTTC.

This clone appeared a few times. Other DNA sequences in this sample translate to the same CDR3. The chain couples TRBV7-9 to TRBJ2-2; D ambiguous. Germline CDR1 and CDR2: SEHNR and FQNEAQ (reference sequence). V lost 3 bases, J lost 9 bases, and 2 bases lay in between. The CDR3 has 10 residues. Here the CDR3 DNA reads TGTGCCAGCAGCTTCCGGGAGCTGTTTTTT. It is translated as CASSFRELFF.

The rearrangement joins TRBV28 to TRBJ1-4; D unclear. Germline lookup yields CDR1 MDHEN and CDR2 SYDVKM. Trimming removed 6 bases at V and 5 bases at J, with 16 bases between. This CDR3 is built from 15 residues. CDR3 protein: CASRPTGILNEKLFF. CDR3 in DNA: TGTGCCAGCAGGCCAACCGGGATCCTAAATGAAAAACTGTTTTTT.

Worth noting for this clone: Since the CDR3 does not end with the conserved phenylalanine or tryptophan, this likely comes from a read error. The chain uses TRBV30 and TRBJ2-7, with TRBD1 identical over 8 bases. The CDR3 runs 11 residues. V was pared by 5 bases and J by 3 bases, with 0 bases of the junction left unmatched. Per germline, CDR1 GTSNPN and CDR2 SVGIG (reference sequence). The CDR3: CAWDRGYEQYL. CDR3 in DNA: TGTGCCTGGGACAGGGGCTACGAGCAGTACCTC.

The chain links TRBV10-2 to TRBJ2-6; possible D gene TRBD2, 5 bases. CDR1 and CDR2 (germline): WSHSY, SAAADI. V lost 2 bases and J lost 0, with 8 bases in between. The CDR3 contains 16 residues. In DNA, the CDR3 is TGCGCCAGCAGTGAGGCCGGAGGCTCTGGGGCCAACGTCCTGACTTTC. This encodes CASSEAGGSGANVLTF.

The chain recombines TRBV6-1 with TRBJ1-1, with 10 positions matching TRBD1. The CDR3 consists of 16 residues. Germline loops: CDR1 MNHNS, CDR2 SASEGT. Unmatched junction bases numbered 9, after V lost 4 bases and J lost 4 bases. In nucleotides, the CDR3 is TGTGCCAGCAGTGCGGGGGTGGGACAGGGGAGCACTGAAGCTTTCTTT. Translated, it gives CASSAGVGQGSTEAFF.

The CDR3 sequence is CSVDPTGGGYEQYF. The CDR3 coding sequence is TGCAGCGTTGATCCGACAGGGGGAGGCTACGAGCAGTACTTC. The V gene is TRBV29-1, the J gene TRBJ2-7, with TRBD1 matching over 9 bases. Germline CDR1 reads SQVTM; CDR2 reads ANQGSEA. V lost 3 bases and J lost 3; bases outside the gene matches: 6. CDR3 length: 14 residues.

The CDR3 bases are TGTGCCAGCAGGGTGGGACAAAGCACTGAAGCTTTCTTT. Translating it yields CASRVGQSTEAFF. The V call is TRBV27, the J call TRBJ1-1; a possible D gene is TRBD1 (6 bases). The CDR3 consists of 13 residues. CDR1 and CDR2 (germline): MNHEY, SMNVEV (reference sequence). Trimming shortened V by 6 bases and J by 4 bases, and 12 bases separated the two germline ends.

With regard to this clone: Within the sample, other DNA sequences also encode this same CDR3. The chain combines TRBV9 with TRBJ2-7; tentatively, D is TRBD1 (6 bases). CDR1 is SGDLS and CDR2 is YYNGEE in the germline V gene. The CDR3 contains 15 residues. V lost 0 bases and J lost 0, with 10 bases in between. CDR3 sequence: CASSVGPGASYEQYF. Here the CDR3 DNA reads TGTGCCAGCAGCGTAGGGCCAGGGGCCTCCTACGAGCAGTACTTC.

This chain connects TRBV6-4 to TRBJ1-5; D is unresolved. The CDR3 consists of 14 residues. Trimming cost V 8 bases and J 0 bases, with 11 bases left between them. Per germline, CDR1 MRHNA and CDR2 SNTAGT. The CDR3: CASPSLYSNQPQHF. The CDR3 DNA reads TGTGCCAGCCCTTCGTTATATAGCAATCAGCCCCAGCATTTT.